The source of this TCR beta chain is a study of T cell responses to AZD1222 COVID-19 vaccine. Germline V gene data show CDR1 as SQVTM and CDR2 as ANQGSEA. The V end was cut by 7 bases, the J end by 6 bases, with 18 bases between. This CDR3 comprises 13 residues. The data were produced by immunoSEQ multiplex PCR, yet TCRdb's version contains in-frame clones alone and is incomplete. The sample shows 85,000 to 130,000 clones, roughly 86% of them seen only once. The V and J genes are TRBV29-1 and TRBJ1-2; TRBD1 might be the D (5 bases). The receptor was isolated from an adult who received the MenACWY meningococcal vaccine as a control. The sequencing here drew on peripheral blood, taken 28 days after the second dose of the MenACWY control vaccine. The CDR3 sequence is CSDDGASRNGYTF. Written as DNA, the CDR3 is TGCAGCGATGACGGGGCCTCTCGGAATGGCTACACCTTC.